The present T cell receptor (beta chain) was sequenced within a study of Tregs in tolerant kidney transplant recipients. Looked up from germline, CDR1 is SGHTA and CDR2 is FQGNSA. Trimming pared 0 bases from V and 3 bases from J, leaving 12 bases between. CDR3 size: 15 residues. Unstimulated Tregs (CD4+CD25+CD127-) and CD4+CD25- non-Tregs were sorted from PBMCs. Sequenced by immunoSEQ multiplex PCR; TCRdb stores in-frame clones only, minus some. The sample comprises fewer than 65,000 clones, 80% to 90% of which are singletons, and around 1.9% rests with the top ten. This clone was detected only once. Its antigen is as yet unknown. Findings and limits, study-wide: Biological reproducibility was not directly addressed in this study. Donor-specific Treg expansion exceeded global Treg expansion in tolerant patients, suggesting antigen drive.

The TCR sequence derives from a human donor who received a combined kidney and bone marrow transplant. This sample comprised Tregs from blood, obtained before the transplant. The V gene is TRBV7-2, the J gene TRBJ2-7, with TRBD1 as a possible D gene (6 bases). The CDR3 spells CASSLALGAVYEQYF. The CDR3 DNA reads as TGTGCCAGCAGCTTAGCGTTGGGGGCTGTCTACGAGCAGTACTTC.